Following are 7 T cell receptor beta chains from one sample sequenced in a study of T cells after posttransplantation cyclophosphamide. Assay used: immunoSEQ multiplex PCR; TCRdb lists only in-frame clones, some missing. In total the sample includes 40,000 to 55,000 clones, none of them seen once. Sequenced material: PBMCs. The origin of the receptors is a man aged 40-49 years in good health, CMV-negative, and a related stem cell transplant donor.

This clone was counted at least ten times. The V and J genes are TRBV5-6 and TRBJ2-1; D possibly corresponds to TRBD2 (6 bases). The CDR3 is 18 residues long. V lost 4 bases and J 1 base, leaving 21 bases between the germline ends. Germline V gene data show CDR1 as SGHDT and CDR2 as YYEEEE. DNA for the CDR3: TGTGCCAGCAGCCGAGCACAGACTAGAACGATTTCCTACAATGAGCAGTTCTTC. Its translation is CASSRAQTRTISYNEQFF.

Ten or more counts support this clone. The V call is TRBV30, the J call TRBJ1-3; D possibly corresponds to TRBD1 (5 bases). This CDR3 contains 14 residues. Trimming stripped 2 bases from V and 8 bases from J, with 16 bases between. Germline V CDR1 and CDR2: GTSNPN, SVGIG (reference sequence). The CDR3: CAWSSGRALDTIYF. The CDR3 DNA is TGTGCCTGGAGTTCGGGCAGGGCGCTGGACACCATATATTTT.

This clone has ten or more counts. V is TRBV2 and J is TRBJ2-7; 11 nucleotides align to TRBD1. The J segment lost 3 bases and the V segment lost 3 bases, leaving 4 bases of the junction unmatched. Germline V gene lookup returns CDR1 SNHLY and CDR2 FYNNEI. The CDR3 length is 15 residues. As DNA, the CDR3 is TGTGCCAGCAGTGAGGTGGGGACAGGGGGCTACGAGCAGTACTTC. It encodes CASSEVGTGGYEQYF.

This clone was seen ten or more times. The chain combines TRBV29-1 with TRBJ2-6, with 13 bases lining up with TRBD2. The V gene's germline CDR1 is SQVTM and CDR2 ANQGSEA. J was trimmed by 1 base and V by 6 bases; bases with no gene match: 3. CDR3 size: 16 residues. The CDR3 region has the DNA TGCAGCGTGCGACTAGCGGGGGGTTCTGGGGCCAACGTCCTGACTTTC. This translates into CSVRLAGGSGANVLTF. The full variable domain, in which reference TRBV29-1 and TRBJ2-6 provide the parts outside the CDR3, is SAVISQKPSRDICQRGTSLTIQCQVDSQVTMMFWYRQQPGQSLTLIATANQGSEATYESGFVIDKFPISRPNLTFSTLTVSNMSPEDSSIYLCSVRLAGGSGANVLTFGAGSRLTVL.

This clone was counted at least ten times. The rearrangement uses TRBV5-1 and TRBJ2-1; D remains unclear. Germline V gene data show CDR1 as SGHRS and CDR2 as YFSETQ. CDR3 length equals 12 residues. V lost 0 bases and J lost 7, with 5 bases in between. For the CDR3, the DNA is TGCGCCAGCAGCTTGGTCCTTAATGAGCAGTTCTTC. Translating it yields CASSLVLNEQFF.

In this sample, this clone turned up a few times. The chain uses TRBV6-6 and TRBJ1-2; D remains unclear. V gave up 6 bases and J gave up 8 bases, with 7 bases separating them. The CDR3 has 10 amino acids. The germline V gene has CDR1 MNHNY and CDR2 SVGAGI (reference sequence). Here the CDR3 reads CASRSRGYTF. CDR3 DNA: TGTGCCAGCAGATCTCGGGGCTACACCTTC.

The sample holds many counts of this clone. V gene TRBV29-1 combines with J gene TRBJ1-4, with D possibly being TRBD1 (6 bases). This CDR3 comprises 17 residues. Trimming removed 1 base at V and 3 bases at J, with 18 bases between. Germline assignment: CDR1 SQVTM and CDR2 ANQGSEA. The CDR3 DNA follows: TGCAGCGTTGAAGTTGTGGACAGTCTTATCCCTAATGAAAAACTGTTTTTT. Translation gives CSVEVVDSLIPNEKLFF.